The rows below give T cell receptor beta chains drawn from one sample of a study of shared clonotypes between healthy human individuals. Sequencing used immunoSEQ multiplex PCR; TCRdb keeps in-frame clones, though not all of them. The table lists about 2 million clones, approximately 95% of them singletons. Sequencing was performed on naive CD8+ T cells sorted from blood. All receptors come from a man between 18 and 29 years old in good health. Both conserved end residues are part of each CDR3. D genes are given only for firm matches. The size field is filled for only some rows; it gives once, few, many or a size class.

16	once	TRBV11-2	TRBJ2-3	TRBD2	TGTGCCAGCAGCCCGTTAGCGGGAGAAGGCGCAGATACGCAGTATTTT	CASSPLAGEGADTQYF
16	once	TRBV9	TRBJ2-3	TRBD2	TGTGCCAGCAGCGTAGTTCCTAGCGGGATGGAAGATACGCAGTATTTT	CASSVVPSGMEDTQYF
12	-	TRBV11-2	TRBJ2-7	-	TGTGCCAGCAGTCCCAATGGCCACGAGCAGTACTTC	CASSPNGHEQYF
19	-	TRBV5-1	TRBJ2-7	-	TGCGCCAGCAGCTTGGACAGCTCATCGCGAACTCACATTGCCTACGAGCAGTACTTC	CASSLDSSSRTHIAYEQYF
15	-	TRBV19	TRBJ2-7	-	TGTGCCAGTAGTATAGACGGGACTGAGTCCTACGAGCAGTACTTC	CASSIDGTESYEQYF
17	-	TRBV7-6	TRBJ2-7	TRBD2	TGTGCCAGCAGCTTATTTATGGCTGGCGGGGGCTCCTACGAGCAGTACTTC	CASSLFMAGGGSYEQYF
14	once	TRBV7-6	TRBJ1-6	TRBD1	TGTGCCAGCAGTCTACAGGGGTTTGGTTCACCCCTCCACTTT	CASSLQGFGSPLHF
13	-	TRBV4-1	TRBJ2-1	-	TGCGCCAGCAGCCAACAGGAAAACAATGAGCAGTTCTTC	CASSQQENNEQFF
16	-	TRBV7-6	TRBJ2-1	-	TGTGCCAGCTCTACCTCTCTGGGCATCAAGGCCAATGAGCAGTTCTTC	CASSTSLGIKANEQFF
15	-	TRBV28	TRBJ2-2	-	TGTGCCAGCAGTTTAGGCAGGGAGAACACCGGGGAGCTGTTTTTT	CASSLGRENTGELFF
14	-	TRBV6-5	TRBJ1-2	TRBD1	TGTGCCAGCAGACCACAGGGGGCTGGCTATGGCTACACCTTC	CASRPQGAGYGYTF
14	-	TRBV27	TRBJ2-1	-	TGTGCCAGCAGTTTATCTGACTTTTACAATGAGCAGTTCTTC	CASSLSDFYNEQFF
15	-	TRBV27	TRBJ1-5	TRBD1	TGTGCCAGCAGTTCCGGGACAGGGGCATATCAGCCCCAGCATTTT	CASSSGTGAYQPQHF
15	-	TRBV4-3	TRBJ1-3	-	TGCGCCAGCAGCCAAGATCCGGGGTTCGGAAACACCATATATTTT	CASSQDPGFGNTIYF
10	-	TRBV10-2	TRBJ2-1	-	TGCGCCAGCAGAGCCAATGAGCAGTTCTTC	CASRANEQFF
12	-	TRBV30	TRBJ2-2	-	TGTGCCTGGAGTTTCGACACCGGGGAGCTGTTTTTT	CAWSFDTGELFF
14	-	TRBV7-6	TRBJ2-5	-	TGTGCCAGCAGCCCCGGGCCGCGGTCTGGGACCCAGTACTTC	CASSPGPRSGTQYF
16	-	TRBV5-6	TRBJ2-3	TRBD2	TGTGCCAGCAGCTTGGCCGAGCGGGGGAACACAGATACGCAGTATTTT	CASSLAERGNTDTQYF
15	once	TRBV27	TRBJ2-1	-	TGTGCCAGCAGTTTATCTAGATTGCCCTACAATGAGCAGTTCTTC	CASSLSRLPYNEQFF
13	-	TRBV28	TRBJ2-7	-	TGTGCCAGCAGTTTTTCCGACGGCTACGAGCAGTACTTC	CASSFSDGYEQYF
16	-	TRBV11-2	TRBJ2-1	TRBD2	TGTGCCAGCAGCGAAGTCGAAGCGGGGGGGAATGTTGAGCAGTTCTTC	CASSEVEAGGNVEQFF
14	-	TRBV5-4	TRBJ2-7	-	TGTGCCAGCAGCTGGGGTCTAGCGAGAGGGGAGCAGTACTTC	CASSWGLARGEQYF
14	-	TRBV5-4	TRBJ1-2	TRBD1	TGTGCCAGCACGCCGGGACAGGGATTATTTGGCTACACCTTC	CASTPGQGLFGYTF
16	-	TRBV4-2	TRBJ2-3	-	TGTGCCAGCAGCCAAGAGGGAGGGGGGCTGACAGATACGCAGTATTTT	CASSQEGGGLTDTQYF
13	-	TRBV13	TRBJ2-5	-	TGTGCCAGCAGCCCCGACAGCCAAGAGACCCAGTACTTC	CASSPDSQETQYF
14	-	TRBV27	TRBJ1-5	TRBD1	TGTGCCAGCAGTCTTACAGGGGGAAATCAGCCCCAGCATTTT	CASSLTGGNQPQHF
13	once	TRBV5-4	TRBJ2-5	TRBD1	TGTGCCAGCAGCTTAGGACAGGCAGAGACCCAGTACTTC	CASSLGQAETQYF
14	-	TRBV6-6	TRBJ2-7	-	TGTGCCAGCAGTAAAGGGACATCCTCCTACGAGCAGTACTTC	CASSKGTSSYEQYF
18	-	TRBV11-2	TRBJ2-7	TRBD1	TGTGCCAGCAGCTCCTCGGCCCCCGGGACAGGGAGTACCTACGAGCAGTACTTC	CASSSSAPGTGSTYEQYF
14	-	TRBV6-6	TRBJ1-2	-	TGTGCCAGCAGTTACGGGGGGGCTAACTATGGCTACACCTTC	CASSYGGANYGYTF
12	-	TRBV7-9	TRBJ2-7	-	TGTGCCAGCAGCTTAGACAACTACGAGCAGTACTTC	CASSLDNYEQYF
17	-	TRBV27	TRBJ1-2	-	TGTGCCATCCATCCTGGGGCAGGGACAACCCTCAAGTATGGCTACACCTTC	CAIHPGAGTTLKYGYTF
17	-	TRBV13	TRBJ2-7	-	TGTGCCAGCAGCTCCACTAGTACCCCCTTCCTAGGTTACGAGCAGTACTTC	CASSSTSTPFLGYEQYF
17	once	TRBV7-9	TRBJ1-6	-	TGTGCCAGCAGCTCAGGGGAGACTTCCACCTTTAATTCACCCCTCCACTTT	CASSSGETSTFNSPLHF
13	-	TRBV7-9	TRBJ2-7	-	TGTGCCAGCAGCTTAGGAACAGCCTACGAGCAGTACTTC	CASSLGTAYEQYF
13	-	TRBV11-2	TRBJ2-1	TRBD1	TGTGCCAGCAGCTTAGGTTCAGGGGGTGAGCAGTTCTTC	CASSLGSGGEQFF
12	-	TRBV27	TRBJ1-1	-	TGTGCCAGCAGACAGGGTCGAACCGAAGCTTTCTTT	CASRQGRTEAFF
15	-	TRBV7-9	TRBJ1-5	-	TGTGCCAGCAGCTTAAACGGAGATAGCAATCAGCCCCAGCATTTT	CASSLNGDSNQPQHF
16	-	TRBV4-1	TRBJ2-1	-	TGCGCCAGCAGCCAAGAAGAATTGGGGGTAGCCAATGAGCAGTTCTTC	CASSQEELGVANEQFF
13	-	TRBV4-1	TRBJ2-7	TRBD1	TGCGCCAGCAGCTTAGGACAGGGTTACGAGCAGTACTTC	CASSLGQGYEQYF
13	-	TRBV13	TRBJ2-2	-	TGTGCCAGCAGCCACCCTCTTGACGGGGAGCTGTTTTTT	CASSHPLDGELFF
12	-	TRBV5-1	TRBJ2-5	-	TGCGCCAGCAGGGACTCGGCAGAGACCCAGTACTTC	CASRDSAETQYF
15	-	TRBV7-9	TRBJ2-5	TRBD1	TGTGCCAGCAGCCCCTGGACAGGACTGGCGGAGACCCAGTACTTC	CASSPWTGLAETQYF
13	-	TRBV5-1	TRBJ2-7	-	TGCGCCAGCAGGGGGGACGCGGCCTACGAGCAGTACTTC	CASRGDAAYEQYF
14	-	TRBV30	TRBJ2-7	-	TGTGCCTGGAGTGATATTGCGGGAAGCTACGAGCAGTACTTC	CAWSDIAGSYEQYF
14	-	TRBV21-1	TRBJ2-7	-	TGTGCCAGCTCGTCGGGGGACAGACTATACGAGCAGTACTTC	CASSSGDRLYEQYF
15	-	TRBV27	TRBJ2-7	-	TGTGCCAGCTCATCCATTCAGGGGGAGGATTACGAGCAGTACTTC	CASSSIQGEDYEQYF
12	-	TRBV30	TRBJ1-1	-	TGTGCCTGGAGTGTCTTGCAGGGCGAAGCTTTCTTT	CAWSVLQGEAFF
15	-	TRBV7-9	TRBJ2-3	TRBD1	TGTGCCAGCAGCTGGGTTGGGACAGACACAGATACGCAGTATTTT	CASSWVGTDTDTQYF
14	-	TRBV30	TRBJ2-5	TRBD1	TGTGCCTGGAGTTTCGGACAGGACCCAGAGACCCAGTACTTC	CAWSFGQDPETQYF
16	once	TRBV25-1	TRBJ2-7	TRBD2	TGTGCCAGCAGTGGTTGGCTAGCGGGAGGTGTCCACGAGCAGTACTTC	CASSGWLAGGVHEQYF
11	-	TRBV7-4	TRBJ2-7	-	TGTGCCAGCAGCTTGGCAACCGAGCAGTACTTC	CASSLATEQYF
15	-	TRBV9	TRBJ2-2	TRBD2	TGTGCCAGCAGCGTAGGCGGGGGTTACACCGGGGAGCTGTTTTTT	CASSVGGGYTGELFF
16	-	TRBV18	TRBJ2-5	TRBD1	TGTGCCAGCTCACCACGGGACAGCGTGGGGCCAGAGACCCAGTACTTC	CASSPRDSVGPETQYF
15	-	TRBV5-5	TRBJ2-7	TRBD2	TGTGCCAGCAGCTTGGCCGGGCTAGCGGGGTACGAGCAGTACTTC	CASSLAGLAGYEQYF
16	-	TRBV7-9	TRBJ2-1	TRBD1	TGTGCCAGCAGCTCATCCACAGGGGGCAGGTACAATGAGCAGTTCTTC	CASSSSTGGRYNEQFF